This entry lists 19 T cell receptor beta chains sequenced from one sample in a study of T cell clonotyping in hematopoietic cell transplantation. Assay: immunoSEQ multiplex PCR; the TCRdb copy retains only in-frame clones and omits some. The table records about 43,000 clones, around 85% of them present only once. Specified time point: recipient sample about 28 days before transplant, after cytoreduction. The sample in question was peripheral blood mononuclear cells, obtained before stem cell transplant. The origin of the receptors is a man aged 55 to 69 with acute myeloid leukemia. Some clones in this sample may be carry-over from other donors' samples.

V and J are TRBV6-6 and TRBJ2-1; TRBD2 agrees at 10 bases. The CDR3 totals 15 residues. Trimming at V came to 6 bases and at J to 5 bases, leaving 7 bases not matched to a gene. Germline CDR1 reads MNHNY; CDR2 reads SVGAGI (reference sequence). The CDR3 bases are TGTGCCAGCAGGCGCGGGACTAGCGTAAACAATGAGCAGTTCTTC. The encoded protein is CASRRGTSVNNEQFF.

This clone appeared once. The rearrangement uses TRBV28 and TRBJ1-2; no definite D call. V was pared by 2 bases and J by 8 bases, with 9 bases between. The CDR3 extends over 12 amino acids. Germline V gene sequence: CDR1 MDHEN, CDR2 SYDVKM. The chain's CDR3 is CASSLGQHGYTF. CDR3 nucleotides: TGTGCCAGCAGTTTAGGGCAACACGGCTACACCTTC.

The V call is TRBV10-3, the J call TRBJ2-7; unclear D gene. Germline-derived CDR1 and CDR2 are ENHRY and SYGVKD. The ends were cut back, 6 bases at V and 4 bases at J, with 10 bases in the middle. The CDR3 runs to 12 residues. The CDR3 here is CAISSTDYEQYF. CDR3 nucleotides: TGTGCCATCAGCTCGACGGATTACGAGCAGTACTTC.

In nucleotides, the CDR3 is TGTGCCAGCAGCCCCGGGACCGATTTAATGAACACTGAAGCTTTCTTT. As protein: CASSPGTDLMNTEAFF. The chain has TRBV5-8 and TRBJ1-1, with D perhaps TRBD1 (5 bases). CDR1 and CDR2 from the germline V gene are SGHTS and YDEGEE. The ends were cut back, 4 bases at V and 0 bases at J, with 16 bases in the middle. This CDR3 contains 16 residues.

The chain links TRBV11-3 to TRBJ1-2, with 8 bases that match TRBD1. Looked up from germline, CDR1 is SGHNT and CDR2 is YENEEA. Trimming cost V 5 bases and J 3 bases; bases outside gene matches: 5. CDR3 length equals 14 residues. CDR3 sequence reads: CASSPKQGDYGYTF. CDR3 coding DNA: TGTGCCAGCAGCCCGAAACAGGGGGACTATGGCTACACCTTC.

V gene TRBV14 combines with J gene TRBJ2-7, with a tentative D call TRBD2 (6 bases). Looked up from germline, CDR1 is SGHDN and CDR2 is FVKESK. This CDR3 contains 19 residues. V dropped 0 bases and J dropped 3 bases, with 24 bases sitting between them. The CDR3 protein is CASSQDLLRGKVGGYEQYF. CDR3 in DNA: TGTGCCAGCAGCCAAGATCTACTAAGGGGTAAGGTGGGGGGCTACGAGCAGTACTTC.

V and J are TRBV7-9 and TRBJ1-4; a possible D gene is TRBD1 (5 bases). The CDR3 sequence is 15 residues long. The V gene lost 1 base and the J gene lost 8 bases, with 14 bases spanning the gap. The germline CDR1 and CDR2 sequences are SEHNR and FQNEAQ (reference sequence). The CDR3 loop reads CASSLVGGRVEKLFF. DNA for the CDR3: TGTGCCAGCAGCTTAGTTGGAGGCAGGGTAGAAAAACTGTTTTTT.

The rearrangement joins TRBV2 to TRBJ2-7; a possible D gene is TRBD2 (5 bases). The V gene lost 3 bases and the J gene lost 5 bases, with 8 bases spanning the gap. CDR3 length: 12 amino acids. In germline, CDR1 is SNHLY, CDR2 FYNNEI. This chain's CDR3 is CASSESRDEQYF. The DNA for the CDR3 is TGTGCCAGCAGTGAGTCGAGGGACGAGCAGTACTTC.

The chain uses TRBV18 and TRBJ1-5; D is undetermined. CDR3 length equals 15 residues. Per germline, CDR1 KGHSH and CDR2 LQKENI. V lost 2 bases and J 1 base, leaving 9 bases between the germline ends. This CDR3 is CASSPGAGSNQPQHF. CDR3 DNA sequence: TGTGCCAGCTCACCAGGAGCCGGGAGCAATCAGCCCCAGCATTTT.

The rearrangement uses TRBV7-2 and TRBJ1-2; D gene unclear. There are 16 residues in the CDR3. V shed 0 bases and J shed 0 bases, with 11 bases lying between them. Germline lookup yields CDR1 SGHTA and CDR2 FQGNSA. Here the CDR3 reads CASSLALRGTNYGYTF. DNA of the CDR3: TGTGCCAGCAGCTTAGCGCTCCGGGGTACTAACTATGGCTACACCTTC.

The genes are TRBV19 and TRBJ1-1; 7 bases align to TRBD1. Germline values: CDR1 LNHDA, CDR2 SQIVND (reference sequence). The V segment lost 6 bases and the J segment 2 bases; nucleotides outside the gene matches: 6. The CDR3 sequence is 14 residues long. The CDR3 nucleotides read TGTGCCAGTAGGTATGACAGGGTCAACACTGAAGCTTTCTTT. It is translated as CASRYDRVNTEAFF.

The chain is built from TRBV10-3 and TRBJ1-1; D gene unclear. V lost 2 bases to trimming and J lost 0 bases, with 16 bases between them. Germline V gene data show CDR1 as ENHRY and CDR2 as SYGVKD. The CDR3 spans 17 residues. This CDR3 is CAISEVQGNSMNTEAFF. The CDR3 nucleotides are TGTGCCATCAGTGAGGTCCAAGGAAACTCTATGAACACTGAAGCTTTCTTT.

V and J are TRBV18 and TRBJ1-4; tentatively, D is TRBD1 (5 bases). V was trimmed by 0 bases and J by 7 bases, leaving 15 bases between them. This CDR3 region has 16 residues. The germline V gene encodes CDR1 KGHSH and CDR2 LQKENI. The CDR3 region has the DNA TGTGCCAGCTCACCACCTCAGGGTCAACGATCTGAAAAACTGTTTTTT. This encodes CASSPPQGQRSEKLFF.

The rearrangement links TRBV2 to TRBJ1-1; 7 positions match TRBD1. The CDR3 has 12 residues. Germline lookup yields CDR1 SNHLY and CDR2 FYNNEI. The trim removed 6 bases at V and 8 bases at J, leaving 6 bases unmatched. This chain's CDR3 is CASRRTGREAFF. The CDR3 DNA follows: TGTGCCAGCAGGAGGACAGGAAGAGAAGCTTTCTTT.

This clone has just a few counts. The chain carries TRBV18 and TRBJ2-4, with unresolved D. Trimming stripped 3 bases from V and 1 base from J, with 13 bases between. The length of the CDR3 is 16 residues. Germline V gene sequence: CDR1 KGHSH, CDR2 LQKENI. The CDR3, as DNA: TGTGCCAGCTCACCCCTTAGCAAGGGTGCCAAAAACATTCAGTACTTC. Protein sequence: CASSPLSKGAKNIQYF.

This clone has only one observation. The J gene is TRBJ1-2, the V gene TRBV7-6; a possible D gene is TRBD1 (5 bases). Germline V gene sequence: CDR1 SGHVS, CDR2 FNYEAQ. V lost 0 bases to trimming and J lost 6 bases, with 8 bases between them. The CDR3 consists of 13 residues. CDR3 nucleotide sequence: TGTGCCAGCAGCTTAGCGGGACGGGATGGCTACACCTTC. This gives the protein CASSLAGRDGYTF.

This clone was seen a few times. This chain connects TRBV30 to TRBJ1-6; TRBD1 matches 7 bases. V shed 2 bases, J shed 7 bases, and the junction held 8 bases outside the gene matches. Germline CDR1 and CDR2: GTSNPN and SVGIG (reference sequence). The CDR3 is 15 residues long. The CDR3 sequence: CAWSSGSGGNSPLHF. The CDR3 DNA reads TGTGCCTGGAGTTCCGGTTCAGGGGGGAATTCACCCCTCCACTTT. The whole variable domain, filled in from reference TRBV30 and TRBJ1-6, reads SQTIHQWPATLVQPVGSPLSLECTVEGTSNPNLYWYRQAAGRGLQLLFYSVGIGQISSEVPQNLSASRPQDRQFILSSKKLLLSDSGFYLCAWSSGSGGNSPLHFGNGTRLTVT.

This rearrangement joins TRBV11-3 to TRBJ2-5; D may match TRBD1 or TRBD2 (5 bases each). Germline loops: CDR1 SGHNT, CDR2 YENEEA. Trimming removed 1 base at V and 2 bases at J, with 14 bases between. This CDR3 is built from 16 residues. DNA for the CDR3: TGTGCCAGCAGCTTAGGTGTAGGGACGATGCAAGAGACCCAGTACTTC. This sequence encodes CASSLGVGTMQETQYF.

This chain connects TRBV27 to TRBJ1-5; TRBD1 matches at 8 bases. The length of the CDR3 is 14 residues. V dropped 5 bases and J dropped 5; count of bases not matched to a gene: 5. CDR1 is MNHEY, CDR2 SMNVEV, per germline (reference sequence). The CDR3 loop reads CASSTYRGDQPQHF. CDR3 sequence (DNA): TGTGCCAGCAGTACGTACAGGGGGGATCAGCCCCAGCATTTT.